Detailed here is one TCR beta chain. Its antigen is as yet unknown. These data are taken from a study of immune evolution from preneoplasia to lung adenocarcinoma. Broader study findings: Top clone frequencies peaked in normal lung, apparently declining through invasive adenocarcinoma. Clonality was highest in normal lung, lower in later-stage lesions apparently.

Trimming removed 1 base from V and 0 bases from J; junction bases left unmatched: 2. The V gene's germline CDR1 is MNHEY and CDR2 SMNVEV (reference sequence). CDR3 length: 16 residues. Resections took place in Japan or China from about 2013 to 2018. Using immunoSEQ multiplex PCR, the repertoire was profiled, and TCRdb retains in-frame clones only, with some absent. This repertoire shows several thousand clones, around 80% found once; its top ten account for approximately 6.9%. The V gene is TRBV27, the J gene TRBJ1-3; 8 bases match TRBD1. The sequencing sample was made of FFPE adjacent normal lung tissue. The clonotype originates from a person aged 60 to 80 with lung adenocarcinoma. The CDR3 DNA follows: TGTGCCAGCAGTTTATTAGGGACAGGCTCTGGAAACACCATATATTTT. It codes for CASSLLGTGSGNTIYF.